This T cell receptor beta chain was recorded in a study of blood T cells in healthy people across ages. Study summary: Researchers report that template switching captured about one barcoded beta molecule per two T cells. Study-wide results and limits: There was a strong correlation between TCR beta diversity and naive T cell percentage.

The authors isolated at least 7 million PBMCs per sample. Remarks on this clonotype: Its antigen is not identified.

The use of a sample-barcoded 5' primer and a J-beta primer mix characterized a second PCR of roughly 6 to 11 cycles. A template-switch adaptor with 12 random nucleotides tagged each cDNA molecule. TCRdb processed the 5' RACE reads anew with MiXCR; each CDR3 protein has one entry. The sample has under 1,000,000 distinct CDR3 sequences; about 36% are singletons. Germline CDR1 reads DFQATT; CDR2 reads SNEGSKA (reference sequence). The CDR3 has 12 residues. The rearrangement uses TRBV20-1 and TRBJ2-5; TRBD1 aligns across 7 bases. The end of the DNA fits TRBJ2-7 better, so the J call may be wrong. This TCR was sampled from a man aged 18 to 30 in good health. Specimen: blood. The CDR3 DNA sequence: TGCAGTGCTAGGACAGGGAAAGGCGAGCAGTACTTC. Its protein product is CSARTGKGEQYF.